One and the same sample provided the 8 T cell receptor beta chains below, sequenced in a study of shared clonotypes between healthy human individuals. The repertoire was sequenced with immunoSEQ multiplex PCR; TCRdb's copy has only in-frame clones and lacks some. The sample lists around 980,000 clones, around 82% occurring once. The sequenced sample consisted of memory CD4+ T cells from PBMCs. Subset defined: CD45RA-negative fraction. The receptor source for this set is a man younger than 35 in good health. Some clones in this sample may be carry-over from other donors' samples.

J is TRBJ1-4 and V is TRBV21-1; the DNA was not used to check the table's D call, TRBD1. TRBV21-1 is a recognized pseudogene. CDR3 length: 18 amino acids. The CDR3 coding sequence is TGTGCCAGCAGCAAAAAAGACAGGGGCTCAGCAACTAATGAAAAACTGTTTTTT. Its protein product is CASSKKDRGSATNEKLFF.

The chain has TRBV5-1 and TRBJ2-5; 8 nucleotides match TRBD2. From germline, CDR1 is SGHRS and CDR2 YFSETQ. V shed 4 bases and J 5 bases; nucleotides not matched to a gene: 7. CDR3 size: 14 residues. The CDR3 nucleotides read TGCGCCAGCAGCACCAGGTCGGGAGGGGAGACCCAGTACTTC. It encodes CASSTRSGGETQYF.

For this clone: This may stem from a read error, because a much larger clone lies one nucleotide away. The rearrangement joins TRBV5-1 to TRBJ1-4, with D maybe TRBD1 (6 bases). V was trimmed by 4 bases and J by 0 bases, leaving 7 bases between them. The CDR3 spans 14 residues. Germline CDR1 reads SGHRS; CDR2 reads YFSETQ. CDR3 region: CASSRDTTNEKLFF. Written as DNA, the CDR3 is TGCGCCAGCAGCCGGGACACAACTAATGAAAAACTGTTTTTT.

A remark on this clone: A far larger clone is only one base removed, so a read error is likely. CDR3 sequence: CASRRNTEAFF. CDR3 nucleotides: TGTGCCAGCAGAAGGAACACTGAAGCTTTCTTT. J is TRBJ1-1 and V is TRBV28; D unresolved. With 6 bases removed from V and 1 base from J, the gap between germline ends came to 3 bases. Germline-derived CDR1 and CDR2 are MDHEN and SYDVKM. This CDR3 contains 11 residues.

In this sample, this clone turned up a few times. This chain connects TRBV10-3 to TRBJ1-5; D is possibly TRBD1 (5 bases). Germline V CDR1 and CDR2: ENHRY, SYGVKD. V was shortened by 11 bases and J by 3 bases, with 17 bases between the two germline ends. The CDR3 loop spans 14 amino acids. The CDR3 DNA sequence: TGTGCCTCCAGAGGGGTAGGGGTCAATCAGCCCCAGCATTTT. It yields the protein CASRGVGVNQPQHF.

The rearrangement links TRBV28 to TRBJ2-7; TRBD1 might be the D (5 bases). Germline CDR1 reads MDHEN; CDR2 reads SYDVKM. Deletions cut 6 bases from V and 12 bases from J, with 24 bases between. The CDR3 runs to 14 residues. The CDR3 spells CASSPGLTGLLWYF. The CDR3, as DNA: TGTGCCAGCAGCCCCGGTTTAACAGGTCTCCTTTGGTACTTC.

The chain carries TRBV30 and TRBJ1-4; maybe TRBD1 (5 bases). The length of the CDR3 is 14 residues. Germline assignment: CDR1 GTSNPN and CDR2 SVGIG (reference sequence). V was cut by 0 bases and J by 6 bases, with 11 bases left in between. CDR3: CAWSVLGGYEKLFF. The CDR3 coding sequence is TGTGCCTGGAGTGTACTGGGGGGATATGAAAAACTGTTTTTT.

The chain carries TRBV9 and TRBJ2-5; perhaps TRBD2 as D (6 bases). From germline, CDR1 is SGDLS and CDR2 YYNGEE. The CDR3 length is 14 residues. V was cut by 3 bases and J by 2 bases, with 11 bases left in between. The CDR3 bases are TGTGCCAGCAGCGCGGGACTGGGGCAAGAGACCCAGTACTTC. It translates to CASSAGLGQETQYF.